This T cell receptor (beta chain) was sequenced in a study of blood T cell repertoires in COVID-19. Study-level information: The cDNA or gDNA used as material had been derived from T cells, B-cell-depleted T cells, or PBMCs.

Authors' processing steps: Estimation of nucleated cell counts relied on the amplification of reference gene primers. Libraries were prepared by immunoSEQ multiplex PCR; TCRdb keeps only in-frame clonotypes and omits some of them. V and J calls and clone size follow that table, whereas D and trimming were derived from the DNA. Among more than 200,000 clones listed, around 87% were seen once. Per germline, CDR1 KGHDR and CDR2 SFDVKD. The CDR3 runs to 15 residues. V was clipped by 3 bases and J by 5 bases; unmatched bases: 3. The source material was PBMCs or T cells enriched from blood (not recorded which). The TCR comes from a man aged 25-45 years in a cohort exposed to, infected with or recovered from COVID-19 (not recorded which). The chain combines TRBV24-1 with TRBJ2-5; 12 positions match TRBD2. The CDR3 is CATSDHTSGRETQYF. CDR3 DNA: TGTGCCACCAGTGATCACACTAGCGGGAGGGAGACCCAGTACTTC.